This TCR beta chain was obtained from a study of response to subunit inactivated influenza vaccine. Study observations and caveats: Authors suggested few new T cells are recruited by each seasonal influenza vaccination.

TCRdb reprocessed the RT-PCR reads with MiXCR, giving one entry per CDR3 protein. The table has 400,000 to 650,000 distinct CDR3 sequences, around 7.9% seen once. To note about this clonotype: What it binds is not known.

The CDR3 covers 15 residues. Germline CDR1 is DFQATT and CDR2 is SNEGSKA (reference sequence). V lost 1 base and J 0 bases, leaving 13 bases between the germline ends. The sequence was collected from a man in his fifties or sixties who received an inactivated influenza vaccine. Sequences were derived from PBMCs from blood, sampled 23 to 25 months after vaccination. The chain carries TRBV20-1 and TRBJ2-7; D may be TRBD2 (5 bases). CDR3 bases: TGCAGTGCTAGAGTAGGGAGCCTCTTCTCCTACGAGCAGTACTTC. Amino acid sequence: CSARVGSLFSYEQYF.